Below are 2 T cell receptor beta chains sequenced from a single sample in a study of molecular identifiers for immune sequencing clone quantification. TCRdb fed the PCR reads into MiXCR, producing one record per CDR3 protein. The table includes some 70,000 distinct CDR3 sequences, about a sixth detected once. Sequenced sample: naive CD8+ T cells from blood, with Jurkat cell RNA spiked in. Subset given: FACS-sorted CD8+CD4-CCR7+CD45RA+ naive T cells. These receptors were collected from a human donor in good health. Some libraries in this study had Jurkat cell RNA spiked in.

The table lists this clonotype with many counts. The chain joins TRBV2 to TRBJ2-5; 7 bases are a match to TRBD2. The germline V gene encodes CDR1 SNHLY and CDR2 FYNNEI. J lost 2 bases, V lost 6 bases, and 12 bases had no gene match. The CDR3 length is 16 residues. The CDR3 DNA follows: TGTGCCAGCAGCTCGATGGGACTACCAGTTCAAGAGACCCAGTACTTC. This codes for CASSSMGLPVQETQYF.

The genes are TRBV27 and TRBJ2-7, with 7 bases lining up with TRBD1. The germline CDR1 and CDR2 sequences are MNHEY and SMNVEV (reference sequence). The trim removed 3 bases at V and 2 bases at J, leaving 4 bases unmatched. CDR3 length equals 14 residues. The CDR3 DNA follows: TGTGCCAGCAGTTTCAGTAGGGGGCCCTACGAGCAGTACTTC. It is translated as CASSFSRGPYEQYF.